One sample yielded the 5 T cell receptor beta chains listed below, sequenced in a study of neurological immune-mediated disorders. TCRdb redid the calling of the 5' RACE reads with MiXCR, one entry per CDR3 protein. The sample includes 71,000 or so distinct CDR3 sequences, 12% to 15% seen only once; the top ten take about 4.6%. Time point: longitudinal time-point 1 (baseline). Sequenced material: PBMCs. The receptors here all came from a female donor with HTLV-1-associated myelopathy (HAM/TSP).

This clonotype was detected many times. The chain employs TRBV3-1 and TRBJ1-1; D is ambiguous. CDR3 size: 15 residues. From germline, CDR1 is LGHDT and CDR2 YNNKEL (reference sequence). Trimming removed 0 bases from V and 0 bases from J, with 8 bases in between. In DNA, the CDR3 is TGTGCCAGCAGCCAAGACAGGAAAATGAACACTGAAGCTTTCTTT. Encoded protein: CASSQDRKMNTEAFF. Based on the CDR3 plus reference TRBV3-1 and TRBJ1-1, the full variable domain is DTAVSQTPKYLVTQMGNDKSIKCEQNLGHDTMYWYKQDSKKFLKIMFSYNNKELIINETVPNRFSPKSPDKAHLNLHINSLELGDSAVYFCASSQDRKMNTEAFFGQGTRLTVV.

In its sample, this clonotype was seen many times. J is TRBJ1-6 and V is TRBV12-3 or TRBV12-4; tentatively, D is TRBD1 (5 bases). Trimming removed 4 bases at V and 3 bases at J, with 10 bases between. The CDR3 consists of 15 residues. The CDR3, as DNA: TGTGCCAGCAGTTCGGGGCAGGGCTATAATTCACCCCTCCACTTT. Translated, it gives CASSSGQGYNSPLHF.

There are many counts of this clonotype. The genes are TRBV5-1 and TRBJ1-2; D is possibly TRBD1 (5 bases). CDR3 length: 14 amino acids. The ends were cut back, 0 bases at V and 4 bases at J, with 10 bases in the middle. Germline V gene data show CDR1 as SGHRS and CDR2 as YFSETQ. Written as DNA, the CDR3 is TGCGCCAGCAGCTTGGGACAGCAAACCTATGGCTACACCTTC. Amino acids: CASSLGQQTYGYTF. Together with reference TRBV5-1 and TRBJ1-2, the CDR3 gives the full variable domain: KAGVTQTPRYLIKTRGQQVTLSCSPISGHRSVSWYQQTPGQGLQFLFEYFSETQRNKGNFPGRFSGRQFSNSRSEMNVSTLELGDSALYLCASSLGQQTYGYTFGSGTRLTVV.

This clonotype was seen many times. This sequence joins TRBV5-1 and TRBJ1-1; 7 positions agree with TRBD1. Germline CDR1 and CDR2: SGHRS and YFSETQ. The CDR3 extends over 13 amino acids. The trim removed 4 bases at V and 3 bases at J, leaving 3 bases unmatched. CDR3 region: CASSNRGDTEAFF. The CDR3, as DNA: TGCGCCAGCAGCAACAGGGGAGACACTGAAGCTTTCTTT.

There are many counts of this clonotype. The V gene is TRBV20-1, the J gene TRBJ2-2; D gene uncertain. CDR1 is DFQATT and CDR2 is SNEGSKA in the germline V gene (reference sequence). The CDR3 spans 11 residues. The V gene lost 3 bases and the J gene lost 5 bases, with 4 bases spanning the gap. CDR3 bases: TGCAGTGCTAGTCAGACCGGGGAGCTGTTTTTT. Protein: CSASQTGELFF.